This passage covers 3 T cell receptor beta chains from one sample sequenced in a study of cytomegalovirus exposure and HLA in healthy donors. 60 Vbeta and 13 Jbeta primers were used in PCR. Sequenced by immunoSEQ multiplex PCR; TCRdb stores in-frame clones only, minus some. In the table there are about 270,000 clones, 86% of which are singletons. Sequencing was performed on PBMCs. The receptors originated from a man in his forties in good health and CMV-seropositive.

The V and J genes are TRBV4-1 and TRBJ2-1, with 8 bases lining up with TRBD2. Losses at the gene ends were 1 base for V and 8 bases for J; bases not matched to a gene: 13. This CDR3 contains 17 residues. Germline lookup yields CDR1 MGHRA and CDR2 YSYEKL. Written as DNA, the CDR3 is TGCGCCAGCAGCCAAGGAAGCTCTAGCGGGCGAAGGGATGAGCAGTTCTTC. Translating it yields CASSQGSSSGRRDEQFF.

The CDR3, as DNA: TGTGCCAGCAGCAACAGGGACAGGGGCACTGAAGCTTTCTTT. It translates to CASSNRDRGTEAFF. This chain connects TRBV7-9 to TRBJ1-1; 10 bases fit TRBD1. V trimming: 5 bases; J trimming: 4 bases; junction bases outside the gene matches: 4. The CDR3 runs 14 residues. Germline V gives CDR1 SEHNR, CDR2 FQNEAQ (reference sequence).

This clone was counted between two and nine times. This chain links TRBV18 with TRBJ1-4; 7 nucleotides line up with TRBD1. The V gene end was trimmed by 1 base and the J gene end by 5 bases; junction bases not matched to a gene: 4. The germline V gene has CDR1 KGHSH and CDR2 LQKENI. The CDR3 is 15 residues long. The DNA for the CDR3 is TGTGCCAGCTCACCACGGGACAGCATGAATGAAAAACTGTTTTTT. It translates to CASSPRDSMNEKLFF.